This T cell receptor beta chain was recorded in a study of blood T cell repertoires in COVID-19. Looking at the study overall: Sites across the United States, Italy and Spain contributed samples from acute and convalescent COVID-19.

The junction had 9 bases not matched to a gene; V was cut back by 2 bases and J by 5 bases. The CDR3 is made up of 16 amino acids. Germline assignment: CDR1 SGHRS and CDR2 YFSETQ. Individuals aged 18 to 89 years were recruited from 24 US areas. Donors in Cohort 3 who had recovered were those with two negative PCRs, healthcare professional clearance, or resolution of their symptoms. The protocol was immunoSEQ multiplex PCR, while the TCRdb copy is restricted to in-frame clones and leaves out a portion. The table has some 400,000 clones, roughly 90% seen once. This sequence joins TRBV5-1 and TRBJ2-1, with 8 bases matching TRBD1. This TCR came from a woman in her 30s who had recovered from COVID-19. Sequenced input: PBMCs or T cells enriched from blood (not recorded which). CDR3 DNA sequence: TGCGCCAGCAGCTTCAGGGGGCCACCTTATGACAATGAGCAGTTCTTC. Protein sequence: CASSFRGPPYDNEQFF.